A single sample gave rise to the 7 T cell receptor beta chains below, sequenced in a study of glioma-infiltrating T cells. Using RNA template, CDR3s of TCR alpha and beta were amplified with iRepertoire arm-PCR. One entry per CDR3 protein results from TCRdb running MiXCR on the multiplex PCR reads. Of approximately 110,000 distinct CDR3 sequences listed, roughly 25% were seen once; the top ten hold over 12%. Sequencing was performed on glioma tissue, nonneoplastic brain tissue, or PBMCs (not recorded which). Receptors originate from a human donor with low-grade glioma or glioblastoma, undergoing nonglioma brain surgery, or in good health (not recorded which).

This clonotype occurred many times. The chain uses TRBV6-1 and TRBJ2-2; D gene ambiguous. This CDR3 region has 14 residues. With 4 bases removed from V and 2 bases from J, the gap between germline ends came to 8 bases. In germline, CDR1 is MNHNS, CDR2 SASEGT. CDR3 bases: TGTGCCAGCAGTGCCGGAGTTAACACCGGGGAGCTGTTTTTT. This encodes CASSAGVNTGELFF.

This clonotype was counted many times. CDR3 region: CASSRLRDRPGYTF. CDR3 in DNA: TGTGCCAGCAGTCGCCTCCGGGACAGGCCTGGCTACACCTTC. The chain combines TRBV28 with TRBJ1-2; 8 nucleotides agree with TRBD1. Germline lookup yields CDR1 MDHEN and CDR2 SYDVKM. The CDR3 has 14 residues. Unmatched junction bases numbered 9, after V lost 5 bases and J lost 7 bases.

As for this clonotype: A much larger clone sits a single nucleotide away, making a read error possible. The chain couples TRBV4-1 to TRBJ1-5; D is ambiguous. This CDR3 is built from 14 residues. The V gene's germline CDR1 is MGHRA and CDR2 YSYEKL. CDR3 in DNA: TGCGCCAGCAGACAAGTTGAAGGTAATCAGCCCCAGCATTTT. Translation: CASRQVEGNQPQHF.

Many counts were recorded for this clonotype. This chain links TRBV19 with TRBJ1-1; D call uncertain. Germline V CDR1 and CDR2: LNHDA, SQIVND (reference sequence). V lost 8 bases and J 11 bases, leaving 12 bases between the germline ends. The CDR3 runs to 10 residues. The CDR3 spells CASGPGQAFF. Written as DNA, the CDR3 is TGTGCCAGTGGCCCCGGGCAGGCTTTCTTT.

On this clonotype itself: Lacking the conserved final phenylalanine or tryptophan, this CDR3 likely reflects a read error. The CDR3: CAISLEGSGKYEQYL. CDR3 DNA: TGTGCCATTTCCTTAGAAGGTAGCGGGAAGTACGAGCAGTACCTC. The V call is TRBV7-2, the J call TRBJ2-7, with 8 bases fitting TRBD2. Per germline, CDR1 SGHTA and CDR2 FQGNSA. The CDR3 spans 15 residues. V lost 10 bases, J lost 4 bases, and 15 bases stayed unmatched.

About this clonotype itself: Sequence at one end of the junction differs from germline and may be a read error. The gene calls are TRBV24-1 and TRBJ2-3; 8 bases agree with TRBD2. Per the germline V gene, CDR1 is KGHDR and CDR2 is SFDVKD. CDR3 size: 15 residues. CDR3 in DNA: TGTGACACCCGGGGGGGGACTAGTGCCCCAGATACGCAGTATTTT. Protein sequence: CDTRGGTSAPDTQYF.

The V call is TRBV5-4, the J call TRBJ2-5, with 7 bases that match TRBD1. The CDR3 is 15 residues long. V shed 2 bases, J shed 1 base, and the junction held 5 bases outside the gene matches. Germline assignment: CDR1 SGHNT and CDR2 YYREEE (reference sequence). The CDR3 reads CASSLGGAGQETQYF. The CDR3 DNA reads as TGTGCCAGCAGCTTAGGGGGCGCAGGCCAAGAGACCCAGTACTTC.